The 2 T cell receptor beta chains below come from one sample, sequenced in a study of blood T cell repertoires in COVID-19. Sequencing was performed with immunoSEQ multiplex PCR; in TCRdb, only in-frame clones are kept and a portion is missing. Of approximately 20,000 clones in the sample, about 78% are singletons; the top ten hold roughly 13%. Sequencing input: peripheral blood. The receptors shown here come from a man between 60 and 75 years old with active COVID-19.

The chain joins TRBV6-4 to TRBJ2-1; D ambiguous. Germline CDR1 reads MRHNA; CDR2 reads SNTAGT. V was cut by 2 bases and J by 8 bases, with 10 bases left in between. The CDR3 totals 13 residues. The DNA for the CDR3 is TGTGCCAGCAGTGACCAGCCCCTAGATGAGCAGTTCTTC. It is translated as CASSDQPLDEQFF.

The chain links TRBV6-5 to TRBJ1-1; possibly TRBD1 for D (6 bases). The germline CDR1 and CDR2 sequences are MNHEY and SVGAGI. Trimming pared 6 bases from V and 6 bases from J, leaving 11 bases between. The CDR3 runs 12 residues. CDR3 nucleotides: TGTGCCAGCAGACGAAGACAGGCTGAAGCTTTCTTT. This encodes CASRRRQAEAFF.